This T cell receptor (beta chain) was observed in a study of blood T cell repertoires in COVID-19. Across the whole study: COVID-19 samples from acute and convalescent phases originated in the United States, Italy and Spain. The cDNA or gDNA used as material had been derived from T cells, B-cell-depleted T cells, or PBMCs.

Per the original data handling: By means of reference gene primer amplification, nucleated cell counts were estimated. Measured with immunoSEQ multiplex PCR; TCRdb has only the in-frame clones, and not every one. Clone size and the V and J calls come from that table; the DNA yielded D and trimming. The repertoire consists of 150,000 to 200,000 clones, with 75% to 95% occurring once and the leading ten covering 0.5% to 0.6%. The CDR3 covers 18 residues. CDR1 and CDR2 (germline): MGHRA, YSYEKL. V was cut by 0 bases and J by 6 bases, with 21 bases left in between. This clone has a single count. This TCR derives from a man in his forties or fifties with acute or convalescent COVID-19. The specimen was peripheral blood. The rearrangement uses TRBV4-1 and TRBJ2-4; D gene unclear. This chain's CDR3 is CASSQEPGISRNVNIQYF. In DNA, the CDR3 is TGCGCCAGCAGCCAAGAACCGGGTATAAGTCGGAATGTAAACATTCAGTACTTC.